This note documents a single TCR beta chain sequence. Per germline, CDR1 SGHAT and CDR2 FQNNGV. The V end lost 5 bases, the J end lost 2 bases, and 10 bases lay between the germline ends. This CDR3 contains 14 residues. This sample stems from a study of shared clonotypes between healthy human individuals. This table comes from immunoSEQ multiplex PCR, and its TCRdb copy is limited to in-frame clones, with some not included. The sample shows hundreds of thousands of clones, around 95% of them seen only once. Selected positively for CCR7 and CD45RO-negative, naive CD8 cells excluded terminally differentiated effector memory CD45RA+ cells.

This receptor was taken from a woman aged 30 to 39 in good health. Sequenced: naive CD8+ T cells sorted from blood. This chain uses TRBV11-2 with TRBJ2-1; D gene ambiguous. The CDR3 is CASSKEDTYNEQFF. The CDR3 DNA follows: TGTGCCAGCAGCAAAGAAGATACCTACAATGAGCAGTTCTTC.